Following are 15 T cell receptor beta chains from one sample sequenced in a study of PD-L1 blockade in urothelial cancer (dated by TCRdb to 2017 to 2019). The library was prepared using the immunoSEQ multiplex PCR assay. TCRdb holds this immuneACCESS table with in-frame rearrangements only. Some clones are missing; in checked studies, unresolved V genes explain under half, and the rest has no known cause. In this sample the table shows tens of thousands of clones, 81% of which occur a single time. Approximately 2.9% of the sample rests with the top ten. This specimen consisted of PBMCs, obtained around atezolizumab (anti-PD-L1) treatment. These TCRs come from a man in his 70s with urothelial cancer.

This chain connects TRBV7-2 to TRBJ1-5; D remains unclear. This CDR3 region has 16 residues. V shed 1 base and J shed 4 bases, with 14 bases lying between them. Germline CDR1 and CDR2: SGHTA and FQGNSA. The CDR3 nucleotides are TGTGCCAGCAGCTTAGGGGGTTTCTCGGGGAATCAGCCCCAGCATTTT. It encodes CASSLGGFSGNQPQHF.

The rearrangement links TRBV6-5 to TRBJ1-1; D not resolved. Germline V gene lookup returns CDR1 MNHEY and CDR2 SVGAGI. V lost 6 bases and J lost 0, with 8 bases in between. The CDR3 sequence is 13 residues long. Here the CDR3 reads CASSLRLNTEAFF. CDR3 nucleotide sequence: TGTGCCAGCAGCTTGAGGTTGAACACTGAAGCTTTCTTT.

CDR3 sequence reads: CASSMPGSAVQETQYF. CDR3 DNA: TGTGCCAGCAGTATGCCAGGGTCGGCAGTCCAAGAGACCCAGTACTTC. The chain carries TRBV28 and TRBJ2-5; TRBD1 is a possible D gene (5 bases). Trimming took 5 bases from V and 1 from J, leaving 17 bases between them. CDR1 is MDHEN and CDR2 is SYDVKM in the germline V gene. The CDR3 consists of 16 residues.

As regards this clone: Other DNA sequences within the sample encode an identical CDR3. The chain combines TRBV29-1 with TRBJ2-5; D is possibly TRBD2 (6 bases). The CDR3 totals 13 residues. The V gene lost 5 bases and the J gene lost 3 bases, with 13 bases spanning the gap. Looked up from germline, CDR1 is SQVTM and CDR2 is ANQGSEA. The CDR3 DNA sequence: TGCAGCGTTACGACTAGTGGGGAAGAGACCCAGTACTTC. Residues: CSVTTSGEETQYF.

The CDR3 loop is CASSLSRESYEQYF. The CDR3 nucleotides read TGTGCCAGCAGTTTATCCCGGGAATCCTACGAGCAGTACTTC. This chain links TRBV27 with TRBJ2-7, with a possible D match to TRBD2 (5 bases). V lost 0 bases to trimming and J lost 1 base, with 7 bases between them. The CDR3 is 14 residues long. CDR1 and CDR2 (germline): MNHEY, SMNVEV (reference sequence).

The chain carries TRBV5-1 and TRBJ2-3; 9 bases match TRBD1. This CDR3 comprises 15 residues. In germline, CDR1 is SGHRS, CDR2 YFSETQ. V shed 0 bases and J 4 bases; nucleotides not matched to a gene: 3. In DNA form, the CDR3 reads TGCGCCAGCAGCTTGGGACAGGGGGGCCCAGATACGCAGTATTTT. Its protein product is CASSLGQGGPDTQYF.

V gene TRBV12-5 combines with J gene TRBJ2-2; possibly TRBD1 for D (6 bases). Per the germline V gene, CDR1 is LGHNT and CDR2 is FRNRAP. The CDR3 sequence is 15 residues long. V dropped 1 base and J dropped 2 bases, with 8 bases sitting between them. The CDR3 sequence is CASGLGQANTGELFF. CDR3 bases: TGTGCTAGTGGTTTGGGACAGGCTAACACCGGGGAGCTGTTTTTT.

This clone turned up a few times. This chain links TRBV27 with TRBJ2-2, with D possibly TRBD1 on 6 matching bases. This CDR3 contains 15 residues. The V end was cut by 2 bases, the J end by 6 bases, with 13 bases between. Germline V lookup: CDR1 MNHEY, CDR2 SMNVEV (reference sequence). The CDR3 reads CASSLTPRGSGELFF. Here the CDR3 DNA reads TGTGCCAGCAGTTTAACCCCAAGGGGGTCCGGGGAGCTGTTTTTT.

Concerning this clone: Other DNA sequences in the same sample also yield this CDR3. The chain combines TRBV5-1 with TRBJ1-2; unclear D gene. CDR3 length: 13 residues. The germline V and J ends were trimmed by 0 bases and 5 bases, with 8 bases remaining between them. Germline CDR1 and CDR2: SGHRS and YFSETQ. The CDR3 region is CASSLAGEYGYTF. The CDR3 DNA is TGCGCCAGCAGCTTGGCCGGGGAATATGGCTACACCTTC.

The chain uses TRBV19 and TRBJ1-1; the match to TRBD1 covers 7 bases. CDR1 LNHDA and CDR2 SQIVND come from the germline V gene (reference sequence). The CDR3 contains 14 residues. The V gene end was trimmed by 3 bases and the J gene end by 0 bases; junction bases not matched to a gene: 1. CDR3 DNA sequence: TGTGCCAGTAGTATGGGGACAGTGAACACTGAAGCTTTCTTT. It encodes CASSMGTVNTEAFF.

The chain carries TRBV9 and TRBJ1-5; 8 bases agree with TRBD1. The trim removed 0 bases at V and 7 bases at J, leaving 6 bases unmatched. The CDR3 spans 15 residues. Germline loops: CDR1 SGDLS, CDR2 YYNGEE. CDR3 region: CASSVDGTGLQPQHF. The CDR3 DNA sequence: TGTGCCAGCAGCGTAGATGGGACAGGTCTACAGCCCCAGCATTTT.

This chain uses TRBV4-3 with TRBJ1-3; D not certain. Germline V gene data show CDR1 as LGHNA and CDR2 as YSLEER. Trimming cost V 0 bases and J 0 bases, with 15 bases left between them. The CDR3 contains 18 residues. For the CDR3, the DNA is TGCGCCAGCAGCCAAGAATTCGAGTTGGAGAGCTCTGGAAACACCATATATTTT. Translation: CASSQEFELESSGNTIYF.

Only a few counts were recorded for this clone. The chain is built from TRBV9 and TRBJ1-2; 7 bases are shared with TRBD1. Unmatched junction bases numbered 9, after V lost 3 bases and J lost 7 bases. Germline V gene data show CDR1 as SGDLS and CDR2 as YYNGEE. This CDR3 region has 14 residues. This CDR3 reads CASSGRQGDSGYTF. CDR3 coding DNA: TGTGCCAGCAGCGGGAGACAGGGAGATAGTGGCTACACCTTC.

This clone was found a few times. The J gene is TRBJ2-7, the V gene TRBV11-2; the match to TRBD1 covers 10 bases. Germline V CDR1 and CDR2: SGHAT, FQNNGV. This CDR3 is built from 16 residues. V gave up 2 bases and J gave up 5 bases; unmatched junction bases: 9. CDR3 protein: CASSLRGTGVLHEQYF. The CDR3 DNA reads as TGTGCCAGCAGCTTAAGGGGGACAGGGGTTCTCCACGAGCAGTACTTC.

The chain combines TRBV28 with TRBJ1-5; no firm D call. V shed 6 bases and J shed 0 bases, with 15 bases lying between them. The CDR3 covers 16 residues. Germline V gives CDR1 MDHEN, CDR2 SYDVKM. For the CDR3, the DNA is TGTGCCAGCAGCCCCCCGGGTGATTATAGCAATCAGCCCCAGCATTTT. It specifies CASSPPGDYSNQPQHF.